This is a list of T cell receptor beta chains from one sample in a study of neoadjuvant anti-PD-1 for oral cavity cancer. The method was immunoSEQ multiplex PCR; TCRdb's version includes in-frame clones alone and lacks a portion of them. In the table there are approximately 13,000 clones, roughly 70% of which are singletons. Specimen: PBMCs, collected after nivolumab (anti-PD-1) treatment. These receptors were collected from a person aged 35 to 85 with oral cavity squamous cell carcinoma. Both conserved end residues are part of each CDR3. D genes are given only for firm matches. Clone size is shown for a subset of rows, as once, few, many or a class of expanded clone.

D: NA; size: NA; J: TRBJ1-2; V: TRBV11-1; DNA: TGTGCCAGCGCTACCACAGGGCGCTATGGCTACACCTTC; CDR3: CASATTGRYGYTF
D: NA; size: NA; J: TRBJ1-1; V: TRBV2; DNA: TGTGCCAGCAGTGCGGTCGGAGCAAACACTGAAGCTTTCTTT; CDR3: CASSAVGANTEAFF
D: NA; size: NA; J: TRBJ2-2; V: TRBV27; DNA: TGTGCCAGCAGTCCTACGTTGATCACCGGGGAGCTGTTTTTT; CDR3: CASSPTLITGELFF
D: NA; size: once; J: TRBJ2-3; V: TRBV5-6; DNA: TGTGCCAGCAGCTGGGGGGAGAGGGGCACAGATACGCAGTATTTT; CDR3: CASSWGERGTDTQYF
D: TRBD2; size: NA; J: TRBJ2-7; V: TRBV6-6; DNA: TGTGCCAGCAGCCACTGGGCGGGAGAACCCCACGAGCAGTACTTC; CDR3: CASSHWAGEPHEQYF
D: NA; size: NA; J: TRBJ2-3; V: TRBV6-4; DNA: TGTGCCAGCAGTGACGGGGATAGCACAGATACGCAGTATTTT; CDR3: CASSDGDSTDTQYF
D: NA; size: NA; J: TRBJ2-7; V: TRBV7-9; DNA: TGTGCCAGCAGCTTTGTCGAGGTACCCTACGAGCAGTACTTC; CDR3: CASSFVEVPYEQYF
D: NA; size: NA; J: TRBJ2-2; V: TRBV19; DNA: TGTGCCAGTAGTATAGTGACAGGGAACACCGGGGAGCTGTTTTTT; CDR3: CASSIVTGNTGELFF
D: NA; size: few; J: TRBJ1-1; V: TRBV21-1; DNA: TGTGCCAGCAGCAACGGGAACACTGAAGCTTTCTTT; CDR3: CASSNGNTEAFF
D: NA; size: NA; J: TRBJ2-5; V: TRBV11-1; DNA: TGTGCCAGCAGCCCTGGACTAACAGAGACCCAGTACTTC; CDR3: CASSPGLTETQYF
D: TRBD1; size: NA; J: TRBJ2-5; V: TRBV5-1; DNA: TGCGCCAGCAGCTTGGATGGGACAGGGGAAGAGACCCAGTACTTC; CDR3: CASSLDGTGEETQYF
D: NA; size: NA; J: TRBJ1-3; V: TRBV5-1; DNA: TGCGCCAGCAGCTTTGGCTCAGGGCGAAACACCATATATTTT; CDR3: CASSFGSGRNTIYF
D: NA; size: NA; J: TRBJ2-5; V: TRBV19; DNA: TGTGCCAGTAGTTCTCGGCAGTCTCAAGAGACCCAGTACTTC; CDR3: CASSSRQSQETQYF
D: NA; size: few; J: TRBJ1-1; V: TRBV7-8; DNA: TGTGCCAGCAGTCTTGGGACGGGGAACACTGAAGCTTTCTTT; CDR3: CASSLGTGNTEAFF
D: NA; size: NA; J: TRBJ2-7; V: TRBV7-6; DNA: TGTGCCAGCAGCTTAGCGCCGGGCCAGACCTACGAGCAGTACTTC; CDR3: CASSLAPGQTYEQYF
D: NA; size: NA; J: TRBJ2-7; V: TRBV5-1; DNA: TGCGCCAGCAGCCCCATAATGGGAGACCGATACGAGCAGTACTTC; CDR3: CASSPIMGDRYEQYF
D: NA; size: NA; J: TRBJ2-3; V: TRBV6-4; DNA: TGTGCCAGCAGTGACTGGGCAACTCTCACAGATACGCAGTATTTT; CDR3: CASSDWATLTDTQYF
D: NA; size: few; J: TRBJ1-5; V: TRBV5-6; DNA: TGTGCCAGCAGCGCAATGACAGGATCTCAGCCCCAGCATTTT; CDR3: CASSAMTGSQPQHF
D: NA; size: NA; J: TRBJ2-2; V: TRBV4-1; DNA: TGCGCCAGCAGCCAAGAGGGAGGGACAGTCGGGGAGCTGTTTTTT; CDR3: CASSQEGGTVGELFF
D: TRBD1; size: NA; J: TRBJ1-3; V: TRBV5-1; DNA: TGCGCCAGCAGCTTGGCCGGGACAGACTCTGGAAACACCATATATTTT; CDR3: CASSLAGTDSGNTIYF
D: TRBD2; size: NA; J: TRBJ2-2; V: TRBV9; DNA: TGTGCCAGCAGCGTAGCGGGAGGATCCGGGGAGCTGTTTTTT; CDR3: CASSVAGGSGELFF
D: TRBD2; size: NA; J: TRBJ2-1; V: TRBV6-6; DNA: TGTGCCAGCAGTTTGTCACTAGCGGTGTACAATGAGCAGTTCTTC; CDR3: CASSLSLAVYNEQFF
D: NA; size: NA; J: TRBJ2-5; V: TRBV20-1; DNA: TGCAGTGCCCCTACCGGGGGGACCCAGTACTTC; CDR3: CSAPTGGTQYF
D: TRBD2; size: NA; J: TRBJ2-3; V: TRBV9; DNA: TGTGCCAGCAGCGCTAGCGGGAGTGGCACAGATACGCAGTATTTT; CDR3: CASSASGSGTDTQYF
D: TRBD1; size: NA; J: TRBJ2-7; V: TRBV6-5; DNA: TGTGCCAGCAGTTACTCTAGACAGGGGTCGGGGGAGCAGTACTTC; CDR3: CASSYSRQGSGEQYF
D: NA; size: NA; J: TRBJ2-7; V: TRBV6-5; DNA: TGTGCCAGCAGTTACGGGTATCAGGTTGGTAACGAGCAGTACTTC; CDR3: CASSYGYQVGNEQYF
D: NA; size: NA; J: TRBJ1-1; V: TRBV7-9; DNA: TGTGCCAGCAGCATTATGACAGGGAACACTGAAGCTTTCTTT; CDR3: CASSIMTGNTEAFF
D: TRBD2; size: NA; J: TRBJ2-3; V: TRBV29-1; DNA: TGCAGCTCGACTAGCGGGAGGGCCCTGGCAGATACGCAGTATTTT; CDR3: CSSTSGRALADTQYF
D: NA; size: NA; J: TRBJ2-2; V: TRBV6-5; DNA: TGTGCCAGCTCGCCTGGTAACGAGGGCACCGGGGAGCTGTTTTTT; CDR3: CASSPGNEGTGELFF
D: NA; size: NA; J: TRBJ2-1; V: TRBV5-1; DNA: TGCGCCAGCAGCCTCACCCAAATTGAGCAGTTCTTC; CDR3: CASSLTQIEQFF
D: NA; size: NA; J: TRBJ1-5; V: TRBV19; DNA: TGTGCCAGTAGTATAGAACCCTATAGCAATCAGCCCCAGCATTTT; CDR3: CASSIEPYSNQPQHF
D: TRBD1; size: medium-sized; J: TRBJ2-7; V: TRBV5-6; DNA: TGTGCCAGCAGCTTAAAGACAGGGGCTCTCTACGAGCAGTACTTC; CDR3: CASSLKTGALYEQYF
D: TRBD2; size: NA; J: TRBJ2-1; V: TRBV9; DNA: TGTGCCAGCAGCGTAGGCGGGAGCGGGCCTTACAATGAGCAGTTCTTC; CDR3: CASSVGGSGPYNEQFF
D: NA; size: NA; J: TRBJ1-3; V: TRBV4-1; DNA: TGCGCCAGCAGCCAAGAGGTTACGGTCTTCTCTGGAAACACCATATATTTT; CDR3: CASSQEVTVFSGNTIYF
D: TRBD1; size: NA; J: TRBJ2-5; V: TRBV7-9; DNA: TGTGCCAGCAGCTTAAGTCAGGGGGCGGGGGAGACCCAGTACTTC; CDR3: CASSLSQGAGETQYF
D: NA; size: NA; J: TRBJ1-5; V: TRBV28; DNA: TGTGCCAGCAGCTCCCCTCCCGGGCCCAAAGGGAATCAGCCCCAGCATTTT; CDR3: CASSSPPGPKGNQPQHF
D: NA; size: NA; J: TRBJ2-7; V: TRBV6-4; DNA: TGTGCCAGCGATCGAGCGGAGGTCCTATACGAGCAGTACTTC; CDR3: CASDRAEVLYEQYF
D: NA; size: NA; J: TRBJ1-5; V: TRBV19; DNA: TGTGCCAGTAGCAAGATCAGTAGGACCGACAATCAGCCCCAGCATTTT; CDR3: CASSKISRTDNQPQHF
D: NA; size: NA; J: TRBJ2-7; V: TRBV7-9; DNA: TGTGCCAGCAGCTATACCCAGGTAACTGAGCAGTACTTC; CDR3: CASSYTQVTEQYF
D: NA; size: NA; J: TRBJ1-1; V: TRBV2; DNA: TGTGCCAGCAGTGGAGCCAGGTGGCCGGGTGAAGCTTTCTTT; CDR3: CASSGARWPGEAFF